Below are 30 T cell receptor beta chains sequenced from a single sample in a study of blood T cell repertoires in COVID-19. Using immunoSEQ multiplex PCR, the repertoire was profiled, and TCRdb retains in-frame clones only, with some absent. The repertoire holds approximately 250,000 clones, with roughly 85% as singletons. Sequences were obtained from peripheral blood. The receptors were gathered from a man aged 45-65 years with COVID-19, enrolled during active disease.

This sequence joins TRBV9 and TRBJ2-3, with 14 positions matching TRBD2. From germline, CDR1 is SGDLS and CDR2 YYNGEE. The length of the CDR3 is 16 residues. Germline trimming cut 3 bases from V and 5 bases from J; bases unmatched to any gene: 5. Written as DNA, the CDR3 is TGTGCCAGCAGCGCGGGACTAGCGGGGGTTCGAGATACGCAGTATTTT. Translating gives CASSAGLAGVRDTQYF.

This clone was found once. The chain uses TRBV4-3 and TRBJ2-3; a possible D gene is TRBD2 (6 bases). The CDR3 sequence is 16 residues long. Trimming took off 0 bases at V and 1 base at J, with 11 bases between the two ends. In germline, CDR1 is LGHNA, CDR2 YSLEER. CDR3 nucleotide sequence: TGCGCCAGCAGCCAAGATACACCTAGCGGCACAGATACGCAGTATTTT. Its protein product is CASSQDTPSGTDTQYF.

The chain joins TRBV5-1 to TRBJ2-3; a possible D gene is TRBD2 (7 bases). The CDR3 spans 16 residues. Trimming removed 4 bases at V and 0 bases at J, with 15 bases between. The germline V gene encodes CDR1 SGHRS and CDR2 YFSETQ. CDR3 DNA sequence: TGCGCCAGCAGCCGGGGGGCGGGCGTAAGCACAGATACGCAGTATTTT. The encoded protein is CASSRGAGVSTDTQYF.

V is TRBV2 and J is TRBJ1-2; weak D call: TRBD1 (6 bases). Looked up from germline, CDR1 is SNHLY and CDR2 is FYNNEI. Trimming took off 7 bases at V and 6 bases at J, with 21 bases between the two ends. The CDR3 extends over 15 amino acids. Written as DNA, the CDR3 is TGTGCCAGCATTCCCCAGATACAGGGAGCCCATGGCTACACCTTC. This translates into CASIPQIQGAHGYTF. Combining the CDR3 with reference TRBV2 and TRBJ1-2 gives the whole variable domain EPEVTQTPSHQVTQMGQEVILRCVPISNHLYFYWYRQILGQKVEFLVSFYNNEISEKSEIFDDQFSVERPDGSNFTLKIRSTKLEDSAMYFCASIPQIQGAHGYTFGSGTRLTVV.

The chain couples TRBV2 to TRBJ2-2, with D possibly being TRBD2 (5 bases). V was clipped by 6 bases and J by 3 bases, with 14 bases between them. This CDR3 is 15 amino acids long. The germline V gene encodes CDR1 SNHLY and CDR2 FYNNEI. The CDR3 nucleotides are TGTGCCAGCAGGGCGGACTCGGTAGACACCGGGGAGCTGTTTTTT. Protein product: CASRADSVDTGELFF. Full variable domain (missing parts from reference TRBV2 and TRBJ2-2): EPEVTQTPSHQVTQMGQEVILRCVPISNHLYFYWYRQILGQKVEFLVSFYNNEISEKSEIFDDQFSVERPDGSNFTLKIRSTKLEDSAMYFCASRADSVDTGELFFGEGSRLTVL.

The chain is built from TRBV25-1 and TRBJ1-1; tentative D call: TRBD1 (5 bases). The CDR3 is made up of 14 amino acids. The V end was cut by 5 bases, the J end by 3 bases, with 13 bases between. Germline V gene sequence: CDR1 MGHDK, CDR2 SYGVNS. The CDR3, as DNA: TGTGCCAGCAGTTCACACAGGTATGACACTGAAGCTTTCTTT. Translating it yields CASSSHRYDTEAFF.

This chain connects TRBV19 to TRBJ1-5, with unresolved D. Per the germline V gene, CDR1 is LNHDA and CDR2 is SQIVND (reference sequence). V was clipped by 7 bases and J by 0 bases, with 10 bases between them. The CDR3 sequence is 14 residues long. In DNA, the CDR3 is TGTGCCAGTAAACCCGCGGATAGCAATCAGCCCCAGCATTTT. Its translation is CASKPADSNQPQHF.

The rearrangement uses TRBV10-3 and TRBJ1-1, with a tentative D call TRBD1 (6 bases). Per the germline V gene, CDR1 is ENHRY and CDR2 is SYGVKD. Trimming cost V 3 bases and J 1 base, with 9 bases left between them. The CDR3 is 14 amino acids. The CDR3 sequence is CAISDGTSNTEAFF. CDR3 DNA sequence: TGTGCCATCAGTGATGGGACATCGAACACTGAAGCTTTCTTT.

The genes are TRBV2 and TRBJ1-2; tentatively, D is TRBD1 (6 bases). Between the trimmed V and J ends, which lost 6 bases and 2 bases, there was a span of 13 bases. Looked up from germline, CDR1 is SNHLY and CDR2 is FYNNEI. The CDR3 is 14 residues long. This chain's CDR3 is CASRFGQTNYGYTF. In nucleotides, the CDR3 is TGTGCCAGCAGGTTCGGACAGACCAACTATGGCTACACCTTC.

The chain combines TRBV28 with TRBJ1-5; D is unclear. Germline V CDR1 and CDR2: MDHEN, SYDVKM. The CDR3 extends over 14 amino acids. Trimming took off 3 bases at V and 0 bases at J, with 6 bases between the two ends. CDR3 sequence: CASSFAFSNQPQHF. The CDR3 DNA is TGTGCCAGCAGTTTCGCGTTTAGCAATCAGCCCCAGCATTTT.

The CDR3 DNA is TGTGCCAGCAGCCAAACTACTCTAGAGACCCAGTACTTC. It specifies CASSQTTLETQYF. The rearrangement joins TRBV3-1 (or the pseudogene TRBV3-2) to TRBJ2-5, with D hard to call. The CDR3 is 13 amino acids. V lost 2 bases and J lost 4, with 8 bases in between. Germline CDR1 LGHDT, CDR2 YNNKEL (reference sequence).

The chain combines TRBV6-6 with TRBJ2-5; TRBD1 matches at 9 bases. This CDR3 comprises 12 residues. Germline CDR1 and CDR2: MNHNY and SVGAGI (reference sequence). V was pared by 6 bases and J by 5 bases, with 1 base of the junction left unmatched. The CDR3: CASRGQGETQYF. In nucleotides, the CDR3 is TGTGCCAGCAGAGGACAGGGGGAGACCCAGTACTTC.

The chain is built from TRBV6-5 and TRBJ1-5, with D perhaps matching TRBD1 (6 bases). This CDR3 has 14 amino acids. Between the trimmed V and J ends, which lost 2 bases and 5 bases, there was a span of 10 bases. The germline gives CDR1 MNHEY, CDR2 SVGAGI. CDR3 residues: CASSYGRGYQPQHF. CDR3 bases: TGTGCCAGCAGTTACGGTAGGGGGTATCAGCCCCAGCATTTT.

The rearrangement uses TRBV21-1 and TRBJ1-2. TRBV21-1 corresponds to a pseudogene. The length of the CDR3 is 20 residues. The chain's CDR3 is CASRSPKSPGALDGKNGYTF. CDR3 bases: TGTGCCAGCAGAAGCCCAAAATCGCCGGGAGCCCTGGATGGGAAGAATGGCTACACCTTC.

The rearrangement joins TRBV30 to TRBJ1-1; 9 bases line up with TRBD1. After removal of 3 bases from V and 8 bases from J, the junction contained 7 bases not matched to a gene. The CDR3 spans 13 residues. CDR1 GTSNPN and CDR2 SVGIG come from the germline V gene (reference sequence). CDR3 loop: CAWSHNRGREAFF. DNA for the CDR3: TGTGCCTGGAGCCACAACAGGGGGCGGGAAGCTTTCTTT.

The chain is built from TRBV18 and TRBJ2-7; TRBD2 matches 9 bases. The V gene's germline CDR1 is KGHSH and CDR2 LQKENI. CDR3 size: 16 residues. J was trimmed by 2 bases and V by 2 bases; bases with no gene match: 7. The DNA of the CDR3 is TGTGCCAGCTCACCAATTTTGCGGGGGGGCCCCTACGAGCAGTACTTC. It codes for CASSPILRGGPYEQYF.

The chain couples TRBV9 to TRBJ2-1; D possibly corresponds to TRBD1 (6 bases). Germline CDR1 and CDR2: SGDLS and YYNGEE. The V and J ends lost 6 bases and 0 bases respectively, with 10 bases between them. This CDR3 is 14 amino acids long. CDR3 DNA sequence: TGTGCCAGCACCAGGGGAAGCTCCTACAATGAGCAGTTCTTC. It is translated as CASTRGSSYNEQFF.

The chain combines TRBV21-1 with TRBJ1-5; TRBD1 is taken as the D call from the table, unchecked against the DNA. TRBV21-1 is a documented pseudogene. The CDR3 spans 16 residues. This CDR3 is CASSRPGHRRRRPQHF. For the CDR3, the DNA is TGTGCCAGCAGCAGACCGGGACACCGGCGGAGGCGGCCCCAGCATTTT.

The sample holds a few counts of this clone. CDR3 sequence reads: CASSPWRTGTDTQYF. DNA for the CDR3: TGTGCCAGCAGCCCTTGGCGGACAGGGACAGATACGCAGTATTTT. V is TRBV11-2 and J is TRBJ2-3, with TRBD1 identical over 8 bases. This CDR3 is 15 amino acids long. Trimming cost V 5 bases and J 3 bases; bases outside gene matches: 7. From germline, CDR1 is SGHAT and CDR2 FQNNGV.

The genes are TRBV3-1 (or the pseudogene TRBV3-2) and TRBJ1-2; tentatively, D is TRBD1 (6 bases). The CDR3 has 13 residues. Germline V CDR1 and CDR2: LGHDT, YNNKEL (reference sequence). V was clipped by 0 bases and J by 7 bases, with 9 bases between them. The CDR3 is CASSQDWGPGYTF. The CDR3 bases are TGTGCCAGCAGCCAAGATTGGGGGCCTGGCTACACCTTC.

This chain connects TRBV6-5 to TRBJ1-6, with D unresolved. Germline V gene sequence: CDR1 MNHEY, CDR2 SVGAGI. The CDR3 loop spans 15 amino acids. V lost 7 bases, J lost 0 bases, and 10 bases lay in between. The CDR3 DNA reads TGTGCCAGCACCGATCGGAGCTCCTATAATTCACCCCTCCACTTT. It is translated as CASTDRSSYNSPLHF.

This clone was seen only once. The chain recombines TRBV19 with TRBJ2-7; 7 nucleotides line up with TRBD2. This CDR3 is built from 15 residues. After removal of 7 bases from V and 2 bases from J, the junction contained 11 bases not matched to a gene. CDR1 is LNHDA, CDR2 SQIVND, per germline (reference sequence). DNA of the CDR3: TGTGCCAGTACTCCGAAGATGGGGGGGACCTACGAGCAGTACTTC. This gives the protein CASTPKMGGTYEQYF. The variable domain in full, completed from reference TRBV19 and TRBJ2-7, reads DGGITQSPKYLFRKEGQNVTLSCEQNLNHDAMYWYRQDPGQGLRLIYYSQIVNDFQKGDIAEGYSVSREKKESFPLTVTSAQKNPTAFYLCASTPKMGGTYEQYFGPGTRLTVT.

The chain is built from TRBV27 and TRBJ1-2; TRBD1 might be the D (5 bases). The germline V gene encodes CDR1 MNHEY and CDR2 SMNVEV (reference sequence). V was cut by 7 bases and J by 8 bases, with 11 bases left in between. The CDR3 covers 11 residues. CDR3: CASTGGDGYTF. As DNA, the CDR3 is TGTGCCAGCACGGGGGGAGACGGCTACACCTTC.

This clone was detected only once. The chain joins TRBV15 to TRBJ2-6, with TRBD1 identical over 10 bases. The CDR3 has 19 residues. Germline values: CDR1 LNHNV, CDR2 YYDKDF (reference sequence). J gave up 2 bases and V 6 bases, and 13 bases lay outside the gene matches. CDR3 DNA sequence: TGTGCCACCAGTAACTATACGACAGGGGGCCTGACTGGGGCCAACGTCCTGACTTTC. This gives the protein CATSNYTTGGLTGANVLTF.

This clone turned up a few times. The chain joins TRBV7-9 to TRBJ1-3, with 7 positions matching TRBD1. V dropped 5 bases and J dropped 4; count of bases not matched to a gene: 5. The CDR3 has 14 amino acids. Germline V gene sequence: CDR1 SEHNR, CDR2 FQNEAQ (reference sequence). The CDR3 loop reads CASSLQGWGNTIYF. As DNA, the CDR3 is TGTGCCAGCAGCCTACAGGGGTGGGGAAACACCATATATTTT.

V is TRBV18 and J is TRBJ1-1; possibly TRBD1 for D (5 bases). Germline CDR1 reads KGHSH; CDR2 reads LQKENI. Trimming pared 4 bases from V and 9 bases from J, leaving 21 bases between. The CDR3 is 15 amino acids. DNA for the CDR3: TGTGCCAGCTCACGGATCGAGGAGGGGTGGGCCCAAGCTTTCTTT. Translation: CASSRIEEGWAQAFF.

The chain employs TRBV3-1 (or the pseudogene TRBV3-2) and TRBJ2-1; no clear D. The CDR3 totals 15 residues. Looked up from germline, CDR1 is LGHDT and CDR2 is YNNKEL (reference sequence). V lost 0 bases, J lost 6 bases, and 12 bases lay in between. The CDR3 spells CASSQDFLERNEQFF. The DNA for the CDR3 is TGTGCCAGCAGCCAAGATTTTCTAGAGCGCAATGAGCAGTTCTTC.

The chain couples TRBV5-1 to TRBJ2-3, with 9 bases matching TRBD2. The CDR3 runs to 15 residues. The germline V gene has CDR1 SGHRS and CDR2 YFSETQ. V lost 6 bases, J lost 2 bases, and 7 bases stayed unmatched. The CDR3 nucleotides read TGCGCCAGCACCCACGCGGGGGGGTCCACAGATACGCAGTATTTT. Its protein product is CASTHAGGSTDTQYF.

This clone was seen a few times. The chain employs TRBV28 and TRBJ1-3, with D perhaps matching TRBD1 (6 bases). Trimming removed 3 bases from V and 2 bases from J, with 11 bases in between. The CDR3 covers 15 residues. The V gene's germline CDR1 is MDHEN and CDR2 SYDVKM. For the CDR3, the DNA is TGTGCCAGCAGTTTCTCGGGGGGCGCTGGAAACACCATATATTTT. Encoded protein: CASSFSGGAGNTIYF.

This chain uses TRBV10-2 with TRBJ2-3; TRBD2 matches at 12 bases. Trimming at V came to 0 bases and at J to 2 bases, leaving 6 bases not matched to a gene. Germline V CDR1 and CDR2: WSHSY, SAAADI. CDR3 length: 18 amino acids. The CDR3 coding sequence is TGCGCCAGCAGTGAGTCAGAACTAGCGGGGGGATACACAGATACGCAGTATTTT. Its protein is CASSESELAGGYTDTQYF.